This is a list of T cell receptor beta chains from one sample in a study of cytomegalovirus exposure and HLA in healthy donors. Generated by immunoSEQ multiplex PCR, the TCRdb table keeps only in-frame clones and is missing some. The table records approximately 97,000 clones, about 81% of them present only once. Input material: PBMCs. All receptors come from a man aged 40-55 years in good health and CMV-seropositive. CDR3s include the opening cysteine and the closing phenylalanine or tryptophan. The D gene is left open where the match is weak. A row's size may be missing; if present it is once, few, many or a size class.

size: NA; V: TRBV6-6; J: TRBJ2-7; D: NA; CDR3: CASSFLGPGVSYEQYF; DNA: TGTGCCAGCAGTTTTCTGGGACCGGGGGTCTCCTACGAGCAGTACTTC
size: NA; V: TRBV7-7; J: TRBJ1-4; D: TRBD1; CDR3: CASSPGGLGEKLFF; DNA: TGTGCTAGCAGCCCAGGGGGTTTAGGTGAAAAACTGTTTTTT
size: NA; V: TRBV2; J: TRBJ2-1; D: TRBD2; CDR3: CASTERLAGYNEQFF; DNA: TGTGCCAGCACCGAACGACTAGCGGGGTACAATGAGCAGTTCTTC
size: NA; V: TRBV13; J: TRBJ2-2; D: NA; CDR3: CASRQTGELFF; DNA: TGTGCCAGCAGGCAGACCGGGGAGCTGTTTTTT
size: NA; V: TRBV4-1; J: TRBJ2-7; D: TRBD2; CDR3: CASSLAGGTYEQYF; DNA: TGCGCCAGCAGCCTAGCGGGAGGGACCTACGAGCAGTACTTC
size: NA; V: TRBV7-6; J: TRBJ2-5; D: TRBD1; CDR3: CASNSGGRSGETQYF; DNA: TGTGCCAGCAACTCAGGGGGCAGGAGTGGGGAGACCCAGTACTTC
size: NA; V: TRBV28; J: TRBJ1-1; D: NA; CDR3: CASDQNGNTEAFF; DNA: TGTGCCAGCGATCAAAACGGGAACACTGAAGCTTTCTTT
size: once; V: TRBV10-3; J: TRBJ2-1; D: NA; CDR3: CAISETLHENEQFF; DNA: TGTGCCATCAGTGAGACCCTCCACGAGAATGAGCAGTTCTTC
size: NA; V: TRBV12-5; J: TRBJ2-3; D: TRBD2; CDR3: CASALAGTDTQYF; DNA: TGTGCTAGTGCACTAGCGGGGACAGATACGCAGTATTTT
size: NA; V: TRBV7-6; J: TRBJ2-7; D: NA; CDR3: CASSASAYEQYF; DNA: TGTGCCAGCAGCGCCTCAGCCTACGAGCAGTACTTC
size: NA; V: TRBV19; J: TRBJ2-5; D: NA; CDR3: CASSELSQETQYF; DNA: TGTGCCAGTAGTGAACTGAGCCAAGAGACCCAGTACTTC
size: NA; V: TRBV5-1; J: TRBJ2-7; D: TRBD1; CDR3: CASRARTGTYEQYF; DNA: TGCGCCAGCAGGGCGAGGACAGGGACCTACGAGCAGTACTTC
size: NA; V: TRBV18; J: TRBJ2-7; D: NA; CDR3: CASSPEPRGHEQYF; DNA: TGTGCCAGCTCACCGGAACCCCGCGGTCACGAGCAGTACTTC
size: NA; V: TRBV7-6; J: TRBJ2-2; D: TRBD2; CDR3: CASSAIGGSWAGELFF; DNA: TGTGCCAGCAGCGCTATTGGCGGGAGTTGGGCCGGGGAGCTGTTTTTT
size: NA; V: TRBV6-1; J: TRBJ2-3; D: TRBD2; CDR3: CASSEFVGGHSDTQYF; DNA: TGTGCCAGCAGTGAATTTGTGGGAGGGCACTCAGATACGCAGTATTTT
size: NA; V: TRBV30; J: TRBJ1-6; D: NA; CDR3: CASDSDSPLHF; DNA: TGTGCCTCCGATTCGGATTCACCCCTCCACTTT
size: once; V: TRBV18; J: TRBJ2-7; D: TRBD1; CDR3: CASSPWTGSNEQYF; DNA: TGTGCCAGCTCACCCTGGACAGGGTCAAACGAGCAGTACTTC
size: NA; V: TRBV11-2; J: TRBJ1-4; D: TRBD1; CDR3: CASSPLRGRPNEKLFF; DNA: TGTGCCAGCAGCCCACTCAGGGGGCGACCTAATGAAAAACTGTTTTTT
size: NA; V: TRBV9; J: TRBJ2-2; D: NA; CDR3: CASSVQENTGELFF; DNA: TGTGCCAGCAGCGTACAGGAGAACACCGGGGAGCTGTTTTTT
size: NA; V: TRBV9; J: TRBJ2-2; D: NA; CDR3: CASSVQAEFANTGELFF; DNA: TGTGCCAGCAGCGTGCAGGCCGAGTTCGCGAACACCGGGGAGCTGTTTTTT
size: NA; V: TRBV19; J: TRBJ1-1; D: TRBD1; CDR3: CASSIAGGLNTEAFF; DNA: TGTGCCAGTAGTATCGCAGGGGGCCTTAACACTGAAGCTTTCTTT
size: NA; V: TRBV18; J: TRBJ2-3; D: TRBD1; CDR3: CASSDSRTGGTDTQYF; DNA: TGTGCCAGCTCAGATTCGAGGACAGGGGGGACAGATACGCAGTATTTT
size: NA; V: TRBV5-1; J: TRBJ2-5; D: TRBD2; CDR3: CASSLTSGGGVETQYF; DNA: TGCGCCAGCAGCTTGACTAGCGGGGGGGGAGTAGAGACCCAGTACTTC
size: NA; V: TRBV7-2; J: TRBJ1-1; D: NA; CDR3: CASSAANTEAFF; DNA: TGTGCCAGCAGCGCGGCGAACACTGAAGCTTTCTTT
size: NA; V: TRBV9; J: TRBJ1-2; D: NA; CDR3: CASSVQASYGYTF; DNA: TGTGCCAGCAGTGTACAGGCCAGCTATGGCTACACCTTC
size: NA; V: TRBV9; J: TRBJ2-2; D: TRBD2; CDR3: CASSISGSLSTGELFF; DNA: TGTGCCAGCAGCATAAGCGGGAGCTTGAGCACCGGGGAGCTGTTTTTT
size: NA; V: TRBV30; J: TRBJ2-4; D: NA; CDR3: CAWSPGANIQYF; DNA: TGTGCCTGGAGTCCTGGAGCAAACATTCAGTACTTC
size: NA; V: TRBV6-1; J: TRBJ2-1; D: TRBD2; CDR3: CASRGGGLNEQFF; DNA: TGTGCCAGCAGGGGGGGAGGGCTCAATGAGCAGTTCTTC